The subject of this entry is one T cell receptor beta chain. Its antigen is not identified. This CDR3 is 16 amino acids long. Germline values: CDR1 MGHRA, CDR2 YSYEKL. V was cut by 0 bases and J by 7 bases, with 18 bases left in between. Original analysis: ImmunoSEQ only sent back junction sequences with no quality scores, so filtering was done differently. Libraries were prepared by immunoSEQ multiplex PCR; TCRdb keeps only in-frame clonotypes and omits some of them. Clonal size and the V and J genes are those of that table, whereas D and trimming came from the DNA. The sample gives some 2.1 million clones, around 95% of which show up once; approximately 1.6% is in the top ten. The sample originates from a study of shared clonotypes between healthy human individuals. Study background: The study used three CD4 naive, three CD4 memory, two CD8 naive and one CD8 memory plate per donor. Notes on the study in general: Between a handful of donors, naive CD4 clonotypes were shared at a level of around 5.2%.

Cells designated naive CD8 were CD45RO-negative and were positively selected for CCR7, with terminally differentiated effector memory CD45RA+ cells excluded. The sequence derives from a man between 18 and 35 years old in good health. Some clones in this sample may be carry-over from other donors' samples. V gene TRBV4-1 combines with J gene TRBJ1-2; weak D call: TRBD1 (5 bases). The sample taken for sequencing was naive CD8+ T cells from PBMCs. This chain's CDR3 is CASSQDPGLSASGYTF. The CDR3 region has the DNA TGCGCCAGCAGCCAAGACCCGGGACTTTCCGCGAGTGGCTACACCTTC.